These T cell receptor beta chains were read from a single sample in a study of T-cell reconstitution after alpha-beta-depleted transplantation in children. Each CDR3 protein is one row after TCRdb ran MiXCR on the PCR reads. The data show a few hundred thousand distinct CDR3 sequences, roughly an eighth seen once. This sample comprised PBMCs from the stem cell graft donor, obtained from the stem cell graft. The receptor source for this set is a human donor who donated a stem cell graft to a child with combined immunodeficiency. Each CDR3 is given with its conserved first and last residue. The order of the fields is CDR3 length, clone size, D gene, V gene, J gene, CDR3 DNA, CDR3 protein. D genes are given only for firm matches. The size field is filled for only some rows; it gives once, few, many or a size class.

CDR3 length: 17
clone size: -
D gene: TRBD2
V gene: TRBV9
J gene: TRBJ2-3
CDR3 DNA: TGTGCCAGCAGCGTAGCTACGGCGGGAGGACCCCGCGGTACGCAGTATTTT
CDR3 protein: CASSVATAGGPRGTQYF

CDR3 length: 12
clone size: many
D gene: -
V gene: TRBV24-1
J gene: TRBJ2-5
CDR3 DNA: TGTGCCGCCGGGTCTACGCCAGAGACCCAGTACTTC
CDR3 protein: CAAGSTPETQYF

CDR3 length: 15
clone size: few
D gene: -
V gene: TRBV7-6
J gene: TRBJ1-3
CDR3 DNA: TGTACCAGCAGCTTAGCCGGTCGCTCTGGAAACACCATATATTTT
CDR3 protein: CTSSLAGRSGNTIYF

CDR3 length: 17
clone size: few
D gene: TRBD2
V gene: TRBV11-2
J gene: TRBJ2-3
CDR3 DNA: TGTGCCAGCAGCTCCACTTATAGCGGGAGGGCCCGTGATACGCAGTATTTT
CDR3 protein: CASSSTYSGRARDTQYF

CDR3 length: 14
clone size: few
D gene: -
V gene: TRBV15
J gene: TRBJ1-1
CDR3 DNA: TGTGCCACCAGCAGAGATTCGGGGGGCGGGGAAGCTTTCTTT
CDR3 protein: CATSRDSGGGEAFF

CDR3 length: 12
clone size: few
D gene: -
V gene: TRBV12-3/TRBV12-4
J gene: TRBJ2-3
CDR3 DNA: TGTGCCAGCAGGGGGGGTTCGGATACGCAGTATTTT
CDR3 protein: CASRGGSDTQYF

CDR3 length: 14
clone size: many
D gene: TRBD1
V gene: TRBV4-3
J gene: TRBJ2-7
CDR3 DNA: TGCGCCAGCAGCGCGGGACAGGGTTCCTACGAGCAGTACTTC
CDR3 protein: CASSAGQGSYEQYF

CDR3 length: 14
clone size: -
D gene: -
V gene: TRBV5-1
J gene: TRBJ2-5
CDR3 DNA: TGCGCCAGCACCCTGGGGAGTTCCCAAGAGACCCAGTACTTC
CDR3 protein: CASTLGSSQETQYF

CDR3 length: 15
clone size: -
D gene: -
V gene: TRBV4-3
J gene: TRBJ2-1
CDR3 DNA: TGCGCCAGCAGCCAAGACCCTATGTCGTACCATAAGCAGTTCTTC
CDR3 protein: CASSQDPMSYHKQFF

CDR3 length: 16
clone size: -
D gene: TRBD1
V gene: TRBV15
J gene: TRBJ2-7
CDR3 DNA: TGTGCCACCAGCTCCCAACCGGGACAGGGGCGAGGCGAGCAGTACTTC
CDR3 protein: CATSSQPGQGRGEQYF

CDR3 length: 15
clone size: few
D gene: -
V gene: TRBV5-5
J gene: TRBJ2-3
CDR3 DNA: TGTGCCAGCAGCTTTGGACCGACCGGTCGAGATACGCAGTATTTT
CDR3 protein: CASSFGPTGRDTQYF

CDR3 length: 15
clone size: few
D gene: -
V gene: TRBV4-3
J gene: TRBJ2-7
CDR3 DNA: TGCGCCAGCAGCCCACAGAGAGGGAGTGGCTACGAGCAGTACTTC
CDR3 protein: CASSPQRGSGYEQYF

CDR3 length: 16
clone size: -
D gene: TRBD1
V gene: TRBV4-3
J gene: TRBJ2-7
CDR3 DNA: TGCGCCAGCAGCCAAGATGTCTCAGGGGGCTCCTACGAGCAGTACTTC
CDR3 protein: CASSQDVSGGSYEQYF

CDR3 length: 14
clone size: few
D gene: -
V gene: TRBV7-2
J gene: TRBJ2-1
CDR3 DNA: TGTGCCAGCAGCGCTGACCTGGGCTACAATGAGCAGTTCTTC
CDR3 protein: CASSADLGYNEQFF

CDR3 length: 16
clone size: -
D gene: -
V gene: TRBV12-3/TRBV12-4
J gene: TRBJ2-2
CDR3 DNA: TGTGCCTGCAGTTCCCCCACTTACCCTAAGCCCGTGGAGCTGTTTTTT
CDR3 protein: CACSSPTYPKPVELFF

CDR3 length: 16
clone size: many
D gene: TRBD2
V gene: TRBV7-2
J gene: TRBJ2-2
CDR3 DNA: TGTGCCAGCAGCTCCGCTCCCCGGGGGGGCATCGGGGAGCTGTTTTTT
CDR3 protein: CASSSAPRGGIGELFF

CDR3 length: 16
clone size: few
D gene: -
V gene: TRBV5-1
J gene: TRBJ2-5
CDR3 DNA: TGCGCCAGCAGCTTGGATCCGGGACAACGACAAGAGACCCAGTACTTC
CDR3 protein: CASSLDPGQRQETQYF

CDR3 length: 14
clone size: -
D gene: TRBD2
V gene: TRBV4-3
J gene: TRBJ2-7
CDR3 DNA: TGCGCCAGCAGCCTTACTAGCGGGGGGCACGAGCAGTACTTC
CDR3 protein: CASSLTSGGHEQYF

CDR3 length: 14
clone size: few
D gene: -
V gene: TRBV4-3
J gene: TRBJ2-3
CDR3 DNA: TGCGCCAGCAGCCTGGGACGCGGGTCATATACGCAGTATTTT
CDR3 protein: CASSLGRGSYTQYF

CDR3 length: 12
clone size: -
D gene: -
V gene: TRBV7-2
J gene: TRBJ2-1
CDR3 DNA: TGTGCCAGCAGCTTTTTTGCGAATGAGCAGTTCTTC
CDR3 protein: CASSFFANEQFF

CDR3 length: 15
clone size: many
D gene: -
V gene: TRBV20-1
J gene: TRBJ2-1
CDR3 DNA: TGCAGTGCTAGGTATCCGGACTGGGCCCACAATGAGCAGTTCTTC
CDR3 protein: CSARYPDWAHNEQFF

CDR3 length: 12
clone size: -
D gene: -
V gene: TRBV7-9
J gene: TRBJ2-7
CDR3 DNA: TGTGCCAGCAGCTCCCAGGGTATCGAGCAGTACTTC
CDR3 protein: CASSSQGIEQYF

CDR3 length: 14
clone size: many
D gene: TRBD2
V gene: TRBV12-3/TRBV12-4
J gene: TRBJ2-1
CDR3 DNA: TGTGCCAGCAGCGACCATGGGACTAGCAATGAGCAGTTCTTC
CDR3 protein: CASSDHGTSNEQFF

CDR3 length: 16
clone size: -
D gene: -
V gene: TRBV28
J gene: TRBJ2-3
CDR3 DNA: TGTGCCAGCGGGACTTACAGGGGACACCGCACAGATACGCAGTATTTT
CDR3 protein: CASGTYRGHRTDTQYF

CDR3 length: 17
clone size: -
D gene: -
V gene: TRBV5-5
J gene: TRBJ2-6
CDR3 DNA: TGTGCCAGCAGACCAGGTCAGGGTTTGGTTGGGGCCAACGTCCTGACTTTC
CDR3 protein: CASRPGQGLVGANVLTF

CDR3 length: 12
clone size: once
D gene: -
V gene: TRBV29-1
J gene: TRBJ2-1
CDR3 DNA: TGCAGCGTTGCTATGGGAAGGAATGAGCAGTTCTTC
CDR3 protein: CSVAMGRNEQFF

CDR3 length: 16
clone size: many
D gene: TRBD1
V gene: TRBV9
J gene: TRBJ2-1
CDR3 DNA: TGTGCCAGCAGCGAGGGACAGGGGAAAGCCTACAATGAGCAGTTCTTC
CDR3 protein: CASSEGQGKAYNEQFF

CDR3 length: 13
clone size: many
D gene: TRBD1
V gene: TRBV20-1
J gene: TRBJ2-7
CDR3 DNA: TGCAGTGCTAGAGATTACAGGGGGTACGAGCAGTACTTC
CDR3 protein: CSARDYRGYEQYF

CDR3 length: 15
clone size: -
D gene: TRBD2
V gene: TRBV12-3/TRBV12-4
J gene: TRBJ2-7
CDR3 DNA: TGTGCCAGCAGTTCGACTAGCGGGAGTCTCCACGAGCAGTACTTC
CDR3 protein: CASSSTSGSLHEQYF

CDR3 length: 16
clone size: few
D gene: TRBD2
V gene: TRBV20-1
J gene: TRBJ2-2
CDR3 DNA: TGCAGTGCTAGAGATCTTCAGCGGGGGGCGACCGGGGAGCTGTTTTTT
CDR3 protein: CSARDLQRGATGELFF

CDR3 length: 14
clone size: many
D gene: -
V gene: TRBV12-3/TRBV12-4
J gene: TRBJ2-3
CDR3 DNA: TGTGCCAGCAGTTTAGTCGCCGTGACAGATACGCAGTATTTT
CDR3 protein: CASSLVAVTDTQYF

CDR3 length: 18
clone size: many
D gene: TRBD2
V gene: TRBV4-1
J gene: TRBJ2-4
CDR3 DNA: TGCGCCAGCAGCCAAGGGCTAGCGGGAGGGCTCGCCAAAAACATTCAGTACTTC
CDR3 protein: CASSQGLAGGLAKNIQYF

CDR3 length: 15
clone size: many
D gene: TRBD2
V gene: TRBV12-3/TRBV12-4
J gene: TRBJ2-1
CDR3 DNA: TGTGCCAGCAGTCCTGTGGTAGCGGGAGGTTATGAGCAGTTCTTC
CDR3 protein: CASSPVVAGGYEQFF

CDR3 length: 15
clone size: many
D gene: -
V gene: TRBV11-2
J gene: TRBJ2-1
CDR3 DNA: TGTGCCAGCAGCTTAGTTGCGGGCTCCTACAATGAGCAGTTCTTC
CDR3 protein: CASSLVAGSYNEQFF

CDR3 length: 15
clone size: -
D gene: TRBD1
V gene: TRBV27
J gene: TRBJ2-5
CDR3 DNA: TGTGCCAGCAGTCCAAGTGGGGACAGCGAAGAGACCCAGTACTTC
CDR3 protein: CASSPSGDSEETQYF

CDR3 length: 15
clone size: few
D gene: -
V gene: TRBV7-9
J gene: TRBJ2-1
CDR3 DNA: TGTGCCAGCAGCTTCCAGGGGCGGGAGAACAATGAGCAGTTCTTC
CDR3 protein: CASSFQGRENNEQFF

CDR3 length: 14
clone size: few
D gene: TRBD1
V gene: TRBV12-3/TRBV12-4
J gene: TRBJ1-6
CDR3 DNA: TGTGCCAGCGGGGAATGGACAGGGAATTCACCCCTCCACTTT
CDR3 protein: CASGEWTGNSPLHF

CDR3 length: 14
clone size: few
D gene: -
V gene: TRBV7-9
J gene: TRBJ2-7
CDR3 DNA: TGTGCCAGCAGCGTAAGGGACGTGCCATACGAGCAGTACTTC
CDR3 protein: CASSVRDVPYEQYF

CDR3 length: 12
clone size: few
D gene: -
V gene: TRBV20-1
J gene: TRBJ2-7
CDR3 DNA: TGCAGTGCTGACAAACAGGGAAGCGAGCAGTACTTC
CDR3 protein: CSADKQGSEQYF

CDR3 length: 14
clone size: many
D gene: -
V gene: TRBV25-1
J gene: TRBJ2-2
CDR3 DNA: TGTGCCACTTCGGACAGTCCGAACACCGGGGAGCTGTTTTTT
CDR3 protein: CATSDSPNTGELFF

CDR3 length: 15
clone size: few
D gene: -
V gene: TRBV6-1
J gene: TRBJ2-2
CDR3 DNA: TGTGCCAGCACCCTACAGGGCCCGGGCACCGGGGAGCTGTTTTTT
CDR3 protein: CASTLQGPGTGELFF

CDR3 length: 16
clone size: -
D gene: TRBD2
V gene: TRBV27
J gene: TRBJ2-7
CDR3 DNA: TGTGCCAGCAGTTCCTCCCTTCCGGGACTAGCGTACGAGCAGTACTTC
CDR3 protein: CASSSSLPGLAYEQYF

CDR3 length: 14
clone size: -
D gene: -
V gene: TRBV12-3/TRBV12-4
J gene: TRBJ2-5
CDR3 DNA: TGTGCCAGCAGCCCCCTGGACGGGAACGGGACCCAGTACTTC
CDR3 protein: CASSPLDGNGTQYF

CDR3 length: 15
clone size: few
D gene: -
V gene: TRBV7-8
J gene: TRBJ1-2
CDR3 DNA: TGTGCCAGCAGCTTAGCCCCCGGGCAAATCGATGGCTACACCTTC
CDR3 protein: CASSLAPGQIDGYTF

CDR3 length: 14
clone size: few
D gene: TRBD2
V gene: TRBV10-3
J gene: TRBJ2-1
CDR3 DNA: TGTGCCATCAGTCCGGGACTACCTTACAATGAGCAGTTCTTC
CDR3 protein: CAISPGLPYNEQFF

CDR3 length: 16
clone size: few
D gene: -
V gene: TRBV3-1
J gene: TRBJ1-2
CDR3 DNA: TGTGCCAGCAGCCAAGAAGACTCCTACCCCAACTATGGCTACACCTTC
CDR3 protein: CASSQEDSYPNYGYTF

CDR3 length: 14
clone size: -
D gene: -
V gene: TRBV10-3
J gene: TRBJ2-3
CDR3 DNA: TGTGCCATCAGTGTTGGCGGGAATCCAGATACGCAGTATTTT
CDR3 protein: CAISVGGNPDTQYF

CDR3 length: 15
clone size: many
D gene: TRBD2
V gene: TRBV29-1
J gene: TRBJ2-3
CDR3 DNA: TGCAGCGTTGGAGTCCTCGGACTAGCGGAAGATACGCAGTATTTT
CDR3 protein: CSVGVLGLAEDTQYF

CDR3 length: 16
clone size: -
D gene: TRBD1
V gene: TRBV7-8
J gene: TRBJ2-1
CDR3 DNA: TGTGCCAGCAGATCCCCCGGGACAGGGTCCTACAATGAGCAGTTCTTC
CDR3 protein: CASRSPGTGSYNEQFF

CDR3 length: 12
clone size: -
D gene: -
V gene: TRBV5-1
J gene: TRBJ1-2
CDR3 DNA: TGCGCCAGCAGCTCGGGCGAGGATGGCTACACCTTC
CDR3 protein: CASSSGEDGYTF

CDR3 length: 14
clone size: -
D gene: -
V gene: TRBV20-1
J gene: TRBJ1-1
CDR3 DNA: TGCAGTGCTATCCTCTTCAGAGGCCCCACTGAAGCTTTCTTT
CDR3 protein: CSAILFRGPTEAFF